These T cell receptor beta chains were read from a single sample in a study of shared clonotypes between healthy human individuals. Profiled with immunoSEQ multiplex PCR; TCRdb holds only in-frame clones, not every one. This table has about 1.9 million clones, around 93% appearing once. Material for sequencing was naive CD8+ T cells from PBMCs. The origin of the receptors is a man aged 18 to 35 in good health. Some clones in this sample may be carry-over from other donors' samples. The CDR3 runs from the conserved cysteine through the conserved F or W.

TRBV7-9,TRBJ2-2,CASSLVPAGNTGELFF
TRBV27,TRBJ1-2,CASSLSGQGRWNYGYTF
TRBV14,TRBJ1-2,CASSQDRALSYGYTF
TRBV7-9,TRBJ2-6,CASSLSMWIGAGANVLTF
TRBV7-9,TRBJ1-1,CASASGTRNTEAFF
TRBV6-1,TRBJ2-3,CASSLGTSTDTQYF
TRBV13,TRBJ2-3,CASSPPPSGRSDTQYF
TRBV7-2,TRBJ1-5,CASGYSNQPQHF
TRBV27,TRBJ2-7,CASSPTASGPDYEQYF
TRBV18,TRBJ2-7,CASSPPAGGRGEQYF
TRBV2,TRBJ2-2,CASSEWREGSGELFF
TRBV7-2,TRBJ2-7,CASSFDRAYEQYF
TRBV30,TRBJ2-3,CAWSPGGGTQYF
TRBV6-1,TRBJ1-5,CASSEALRGVRNQPQHF
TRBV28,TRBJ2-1,CASSLILQEQFF
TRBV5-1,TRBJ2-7,CASSPVGARSLEQYF
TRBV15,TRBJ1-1,CATSRGPRWDTEAFF
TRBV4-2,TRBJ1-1,CASSQESPGANTEAFF
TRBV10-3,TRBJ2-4,CAISPQGFSAKNIQYF
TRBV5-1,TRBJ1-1,CASSLGGYGGAFF
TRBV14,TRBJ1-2,CASSPGLNYGYTF
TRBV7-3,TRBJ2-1,CASSLSGRALNEQFF
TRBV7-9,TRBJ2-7,CASSLDPGQGPYEQYF
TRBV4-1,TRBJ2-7,CASSQDAGFSSYEQYF
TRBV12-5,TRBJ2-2,CASGLVNLRDYMPGELFF
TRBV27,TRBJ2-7,CASSPNLGGREQYF
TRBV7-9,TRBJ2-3,CASSLAFGGGVSTDTQYF
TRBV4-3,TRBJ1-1,CASSQDRPLMNTEAFF
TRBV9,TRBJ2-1,CASSVPPRVNGYNEQFF
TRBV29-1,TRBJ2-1,CSFGTSRSPYNEQFF
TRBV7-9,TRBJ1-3,CASLQGPGNTIYF
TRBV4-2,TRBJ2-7,CASSPPGVGSYEQYF
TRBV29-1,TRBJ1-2,CSVVHLYGYTF
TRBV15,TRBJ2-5,CATSVRYSTQETQYF
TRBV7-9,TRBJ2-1,CASSLARGGSREQFF
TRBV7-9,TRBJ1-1,CASSYITGGTEAFF
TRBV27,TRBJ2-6,CASSQYQGTGANVLTF
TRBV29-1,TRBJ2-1,CSAPGAGGPNEQFF
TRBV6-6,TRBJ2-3,CASSYSLTSSTDTQYF
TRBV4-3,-,CASSQTTGETYEQYF